The clone carrying this TCR beta chain was recorded at least ten times. V lost 2 bases and J lost 9, with 14 bases in between. This CDR3 is 13 amino acids long. These data originate in a study of T cell repertoires in cytomegalovirus infection. TCRdb processed the reads anew with MiXCR; each CDR3 protein has one entry. The table lists approximately 700,000 distinct CDR3 sequences, about a third of them singletons. The sequence derives from a human donor in good health (CMV status not recorded). Some clones in this sample may be carry-over from other donors' samples. This chain links TRBV12-3 or TRBV12-4 with TRBJ2-7; perhaps TRBD1 as D (6 bases). Source material: PBMCs. The CDR3 DNA follows: TGTGCCAGCAGTTTATCGGCGACCAGGGGGCAGTACTTC. Translated: CASSLSATRGQYF.